These T cell receptor beta chains were read from a single sample in a study of blood T cell repertoires in COVID-19. Data came from immunoSEQ multiplex PCR; TCRdb stores just in-frame clones and leaves some out. Counted here are about 88,000 clones, 86% occurring once; the ten biggest clones make up 20% to 30%. The specimen was peripheral blood. The receptors originated from a human donor in a cohort sampled during active COVID-19. The CDR3 runs from the conserved cysteine through the conserved F or W.

V gene,CDR3 protein
TRBV12-5,CASGLTGGTEAFF
TRBV3-1/TRBV3-2,CASQGAGGELFF
TRBV27,CASSFYALAANYNEQFF
TRBV7-3,CASSPGTSTDTQYF
TRBV11-2,CASSLGQTTYEQYF
TRBV18,CASSPRDRGSEQYF
TRBV4-3,CASSLGVSSYNEQFF
TRBV6-5,CASSYGQGKNGELFF
TRBV5-6,CASSLGENTGELFF
TRBV19,CASSIDRSGTEAFF
TRBV7-9,CASSRVSSGANVLTF
TRBV4-3,CASSQDRGSGNSPLHF
TRBV10-3,CAISQTGTSGANVLTF
TRBV2,CASSPSVAQYF
TRBV7-2,CASSLLAGSETQYF
TRBV29-1,CSVDVGVGYNEQFF
TRBV5-1,CASSETGQGVETQYF
TRBV11-3,CASSGTGSSYNEQFF
TRBV5-1,CASSRDPGGPLNNEQFF
TRBV19,CASGKQGDWNSPLHF
TRBV27,CASSSGTSGYTGELFF
TRBV15,CATSRDLPTSVYEQYF
TRBV11-1,CASRPGTGVGYTF
TRBV19,CASSILSDRGNQPQHF
TRBV5-5,CASGFRPDTQYF
TRBV9,CASTGGDGGNEQFF
TRBV11-2,CASSQDRANEQYF
TRBV10-1,CASSRTAGLEAFF
TRBV27,CASSPRTAYEQYF
TRBV27,CASSFGLAYNEQFF
TRBV21-1,CASSKDGRTGDYEQYF
TRBV5-6,CASSSPGDRETDTQYF
TRBV9,CASSGGTAQETQYF
TRBV7-2,CASSLASESYEQYF
TRBV2,CASSVNRVNTEAFF
TRBV7-8,CASSLGFEGLNTEAFF
TRBV24-1,CANWDTGNQPQHF
TRBV7-9,CASRSSYATNEKLFF
TRBV9,CASTPGGGVGEKLFF
TRBV27,CASSKYRGREQYF
TRBV5-6,CASSQGTGGGGQPQHF
TRBV19,CASSIQGSSYEQYF
TRBV2,CASSLMGQGAQYF
TRBV18,CASSPTGTGGLGYTF
TRBV7-8,CASSLFAIFPGTSGTGELFF
TRBV4-1,CASSHQNPSGQGGGYTF